This T cell receptor beta chain was recovered during a study of T-cell reconstitution after alpha-beta-depleted transplantation in children. Preparation of the TCRbeta library was carried out with unique molecular identifiers. TCRdb fed the PCR reads into MiXCR, producing one record per CDR3 protein. The table includes about 300,000 distinct CDR3 sequences, roughly 7.8% detected once. Overall study findings and caveats: A year post-transplant, T-cell counts and diversity derived mostly from newly produced T cells. Several hundred graft clones that had expanded were reportedly the source of alpha-beta T cells about two months after transplant.

CDR3 length: 13 amino acids. Deletions cut 0 bases from V and 10 bases from J, with 11 bases between. Germline loops: CDR1 SGHVS, CDR2 FNYEAQ. The sample holds many counts of this clonotype. The target antigen is unknown. The receptor was derived from a female patient between 2 and 10 years old who had a stem cell transplant for Fanconi anemia, so the T cells may come from the graft donor. J is TRBJ2-3 and V is TRBV7-6, with a tentative D call TRBD2 (5 bases). The material was peripheral blood, obtained 360 days after TCRalphabeta/CD19-depleted stem cell transplant. CDR3 loop: CASSLAEDYAQYF. The CDR3 region has the DNA TGTGCCAGCAGCTTAGCCGAAGACTACGCGCAGTATTTT.